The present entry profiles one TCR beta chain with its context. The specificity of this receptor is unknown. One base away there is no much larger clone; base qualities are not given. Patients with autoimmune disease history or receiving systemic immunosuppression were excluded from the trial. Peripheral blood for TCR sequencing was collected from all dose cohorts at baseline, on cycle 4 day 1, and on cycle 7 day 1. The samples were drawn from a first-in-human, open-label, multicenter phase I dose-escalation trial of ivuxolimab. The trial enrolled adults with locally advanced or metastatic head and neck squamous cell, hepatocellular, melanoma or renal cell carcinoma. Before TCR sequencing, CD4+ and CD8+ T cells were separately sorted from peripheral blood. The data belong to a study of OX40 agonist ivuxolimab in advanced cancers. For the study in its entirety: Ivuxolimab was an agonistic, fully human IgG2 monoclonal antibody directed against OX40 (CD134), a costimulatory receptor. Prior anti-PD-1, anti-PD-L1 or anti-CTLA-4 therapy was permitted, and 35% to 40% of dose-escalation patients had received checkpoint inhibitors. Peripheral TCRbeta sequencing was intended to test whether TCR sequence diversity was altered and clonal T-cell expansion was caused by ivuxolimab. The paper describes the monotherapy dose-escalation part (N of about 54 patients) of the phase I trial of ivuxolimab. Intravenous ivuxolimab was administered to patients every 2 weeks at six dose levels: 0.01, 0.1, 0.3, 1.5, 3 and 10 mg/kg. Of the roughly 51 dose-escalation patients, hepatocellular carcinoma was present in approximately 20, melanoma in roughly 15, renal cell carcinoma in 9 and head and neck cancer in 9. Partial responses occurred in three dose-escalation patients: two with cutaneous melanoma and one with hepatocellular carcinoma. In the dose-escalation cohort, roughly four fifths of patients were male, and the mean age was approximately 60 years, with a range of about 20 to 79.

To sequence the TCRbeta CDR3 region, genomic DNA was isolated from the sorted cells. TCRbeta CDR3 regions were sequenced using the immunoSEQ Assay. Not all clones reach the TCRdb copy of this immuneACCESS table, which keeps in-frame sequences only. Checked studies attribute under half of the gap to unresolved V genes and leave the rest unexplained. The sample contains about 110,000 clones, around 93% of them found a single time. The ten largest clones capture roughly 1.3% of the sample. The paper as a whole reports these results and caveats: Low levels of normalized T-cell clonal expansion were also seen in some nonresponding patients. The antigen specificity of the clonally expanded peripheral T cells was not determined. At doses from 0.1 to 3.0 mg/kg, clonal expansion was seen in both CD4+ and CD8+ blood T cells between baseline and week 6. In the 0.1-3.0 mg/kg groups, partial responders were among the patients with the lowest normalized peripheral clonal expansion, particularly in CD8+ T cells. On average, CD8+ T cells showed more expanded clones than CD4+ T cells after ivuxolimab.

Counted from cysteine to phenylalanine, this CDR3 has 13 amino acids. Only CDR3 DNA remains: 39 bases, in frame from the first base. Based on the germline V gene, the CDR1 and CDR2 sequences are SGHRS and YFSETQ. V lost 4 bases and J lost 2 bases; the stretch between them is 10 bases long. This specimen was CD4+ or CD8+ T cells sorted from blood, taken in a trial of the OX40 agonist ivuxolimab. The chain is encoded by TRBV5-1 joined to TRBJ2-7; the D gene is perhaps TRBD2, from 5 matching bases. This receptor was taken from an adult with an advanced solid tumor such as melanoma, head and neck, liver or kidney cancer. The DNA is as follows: TGCGCCAGCAGCCCTAGCCCACCCTACGAGCAGTACTTC. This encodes CASSPSPPYEQYF.